The TCR beta chain under discussion was sequenced for a study of cytomegalovirus exposure and HLA in healthy donors. The PCR contained 60 Vbeta and 13 Jbeta primers. Produced via immunoSEQ multiplex PCR; TCRdb's table is partial and in-frame only. Found here are some 270,000 clones, around 80% of them singletons; the top ten hold about 0.3%. Germline V gene data show CDR1 as MGHDK and CDR2 as SYGVNS. This CDR3 contains 15 residues. Unmatched junction bases numbered 6, after V lost 4 bases and J lost 3 bases. A word on this clone: The antigen remains unidentified.

Whole-study results and caveats: Analyzed later, most CMV-associated TCR beta chains appeared HLA-restricted. A previous analysis found most TCR beta V segments productive roughly 87% or roughly 30% of the time. Analysis was performed later, and it showed HLA-associated TCR beta chains to be more clonally expanded than equally common others.

Sequencing input: PBMCs. The origin of this receptor is a girl aged 2-10 years in good health and CMV-seronegative. The V gene is TRBV25-1, the J gene TRBJ1-5; TRBD1 matches 7 bases. The CDR3 DNA is TGTGCCAGCAGTGGGGACAGTGACCTCAATCAGCCCCAGCATTTT. Protein sequence: CASSGDSDLNQPQHF.